Shown below are 27 T cell receptor beta chains from a single sample sequenced in a study of blood T cell repertoires in COVID-19. TCRdb's table, derived via immunoSEQ multiplex PCR, lists solely in-frame clones and lacks some. The sample records fewer than 300,000 clones, 70% to 90% being singletons. The sample taken for sequencing was peripheral blood. The receptors stem from a woman in her forties or fifties with acute or convalescent COVID-19.

The chain combines TRBV7-3 with TRBJ1-5; a weak D match, TRBD1 (5 bases). Trimming stripped 2 bases from V and 1 base from J, with 21 bases between. Germline V lookup: CDR1 SGHTA, CDR2 FQGTGA. The CDR3 is 19 residues long. The CDR3 region is CASSLGQGSYLKSNQPQHF. CDR3 DNA: TGTGCCAGCAGCTTAGGGCAGGGAAGCTACCTAAAGAGCAATCAGCCCCAGCATTTT.

V is TRBV6-6 and J is TRBJ2-5; 7 bases are shared with TRBD2. This CDR3 spans 14 amino acids. With 5 bases clipped from V and 2 bases from J, the junction kept 5 bases outside the gene matches. The germline V gene has CDR1 MNHNY and CDR2 SVGAGI (reference sequence). The CDR3, as DNA: TGTGCCAGCAGTCGACTAGCCGAACAAGAGACCCAGTACTTC. This encodes CASSRLAEQETQYF.

The rearrangement uses TRBV18 and TRBJ2-4; 7 nucleotides line up with TRBD1. The CDR3 consists of 16 residues. J lost 1 base, V lost 3 bases, and 6 bases had no gene match. Germline CDR1 is KGHSH and CDR2 is LQKENI. CDR3: CASSPDRDFAKNIQYF. In nucleotides, the CDR3 is TGTGCCAGCTCACCTGACAGGGATTTCGCCAAAAACATTCAGTACTTC.

The gene calls are TRBV19 and TRBJ1-4; 7 bases are a match to TRBD1. Germline CDR1 LNHDA, CDR2 SQIVND (reference sequence). V was clipped by 5 bases and J by 0 bases; unmatched bases: 6. The CDR3 length is 16 residues. CDR3 sequence (DNA): TGTGCCAGTAGTCCGCAAGACAGGGCAACTAATGAAAAACTGTTTTTT. Protein product: CASSPQDRATNEKLFF. Variable domain in full (rest from reference TRBV19 and TRBJ1-4): DGGITQSPKYLFRKEGQNVTLSCEQNLNHDAMYWYRQDPGQGLRLIYYSQIVNDFQKGDIAEGYSVSREKKESFPLTVTSAQKNPTAFYLCASSPQDRATNEKLFFGSGTQLSVL.

The chain couples TRBV19 to TRBJ2-1; 7 nucleotides agree with TRBD2. CDR1 and CDR2 from the germline V gene are LNHDA and SQIVND (reference sequence). The length of the CDR3 is 14 residues. V trimming: 4 bases; J trimming: 6 bases; junction bases outside the gene matches: 6. CDR3 nucleotides: TGTGCCAGTAGTAGCGGGAGAGTCGGCAATGAGCAGTTCTTC. Protein: CASSSGRVGNEQFF.

The chain recombines TRBV24-1 with TRBJ1-1; 10 bases line up with TRBD1. Losses at the gene ends were 7 bases for V and 3 bases for J; bases not matched to a gene: 4. CDR1 KGHDR and CDR2 SFDVKD come from the germline V gene. CDR3 length: 14 residues. CDR3 sequence: CATRRQGADTEAFF. The CDR3 DNA reads as TGTGCCACCAGACGACAGGGGGCAGACACTGAAGCTTTCTTT.

The chain employs TRBV6-6 and TRBJ1-1, with 7 bases that match TRBD1. The germline V gene has CDR1 MNHNY and CDR2 SVGAGI (reference sequence). V lost 4 bases, J lost 5 bases, and 10 bases stayed unmatched. CDR3 size: 15 residues. CDR3 residues: CASSSVDRARTEAFF. CDR3 DNA: TGTGCCAGCAGTTCCGTAGACAGGGCAAGGACTGAAGCTTTCTTT.

The CDR3 sequence is CASRSPRLAGSETQYF. Written as DNA, the CDR3 is TGTGCCAGCAGGAGCCCTAGACTAGCCGGGTCAGAGACCCAGTACTTC. This chain links TRBV28 with TRBJ2-5, with 7 bases matching TRBD2. The CDR3 runs 16 residues. The germline CDR1 and CDR2 sequences are MDHEN and SYDVKM. V gave up 6 bases and J gave up 4 bases; unmatched junction bases: 14.

V is TRBV3-1 (or the pseudogene TRBV3-2) and J is TRBJ1-3; D might be TRBD1 (6 bases). Germline CDR1 reads LGHDT; CDR2 reads YNNKEL (reference sequence). The CDR3 runs 14 residues. Trimming removed 3 bases from V and 4 bases from J, with 10 bases in between. The CDR3 sequence is CASSHSTGGNTIYF. The CDR3 DNA is TGTGCCAGCAGCCATAGCACAGGGGGAAACACCATATATTTT.

This clone has only a few counts. CDR3 coding DNA: TGTGCCAGCAGGGCGGTAGAGACCCAGTACTTC. Encoded protein: CASRAVETQYF. The chain combines TRBV28 with TRBJ2-5; no firm D call. Germline CDR1 and CDR2: MDHEN and SYDVKM. The CDR3 has 11 amino acids. V was clipped by 6 bases and J by 4 bases, with 6 bases between them.

The V and J genes are TRBV24-1 and TRBJ2-3; a weak D match, TRBD1 (6 bases). Trimming cost V 3 bases and J 1 base, with 10 bases left between them. The CDR3 is 15 amino acids. Germline lookup yields CDR1 KGHDR and CDR2 SFDVKD. CDR3 sequence reads: CATSDGTRGTDTQYF. DNA for the CDR3: TGTGCCACCAGTGATGGGACACGCGGCACAGATACGCAGTATTTT.

V usage is TRBV2 and J usage is TRBJ1-2; a possible D gene is TRBD1 (6 bases). V was pared by 6 bases and J by 2 bases, with 13 bases between. Per the germline V gene, CDR1 is SNHLY and CDR2 is FYNNEI. The CDR3 length is 14 residues. This CDR3 is CASRAGVMNYGYTF. CDR3 bases: TGTGCCAGCAGGGCAGGGGTAATGAACTATGGCTACACCTTC.

The chain links TRBV7-2 to TRBJ1-2, with 7 bases matching TRBD1. Trimming removed 1 base from V and 2 bases from J; junction bases left unmatched: 16. This CDR3 is 19 amino acids long. Germline lookup yields CDR1 SGHTA and CDR2 FQGNSA. The CDR3 reads CASSLVLTPAGQRNYGYTF. CDR3 sequence (DNA): TGTGCCAGCAGCTTAGTTTTAACCCCCGCGGGACAGAGAAACTATGGCTACACCTTC.

This chain links TRBV4-2 with TRBJ2-7; 10 nucleotides match TRBD1. The CDR3 loop spans 14 amino acids. The germline V gene has CDR1 LGHNA and CDR2 YNFKEQ. Trimming took 1 base from V and 4 from J; bases not matched to a gene: 1. The CDR3 loop is CASSQGQGAYEQYF. The CDR3 region has the DNA TGTGCCAGCAGCCAAGGACAGGGGGCTTACGAGCAGTACTTC.

V usage is TRBV5-1 and J usage is TRBJ1-6; 9 bases agree with TRBD1. The germline V gene has CDR1 SGHRS and CDR2 YFSETQ. The CDR3 length is 15 residues. J gave up 7 bases and V 5 bases, and 7 bases lay outside the gene matches. Here the CDR3 reads CASRDRGSSNSPLHF. CDR3 DNA: TGCGCCAGCAGGGACAGGGGCTCGTCCAATTCACCCCTCCACTTT.

This clone was seen a handful of times. The genes are TRBV3-1 (or the pseudogene TRBV3-2) and TRBJ2-3; 12 nucleotides match TRBD2. Trimming took 4 bases from V and 1 from J; bases not matched to a gene: 9. Germline CDR1 is LGHDT and CDR2 is YNNKEL (reference sequence). This CDR3 is built from 18 residues. The CDR3 is CASSLLLAGGIGTDTQYF. CDR3 DNA: TGTGCCAGCAGCCTGTTACTAGCGGGAGGTATTGGCACAGATACGCAGTATTTT.

Turning to this clone: An end of the junction does not agree with germline; a read error may underlie this. The chain carries TRBV19 and TRBJ1-1, with D perhaps TRBD1 (5 bases). There are 14 residues in the CDR3. Germline V gene sequence: CDR1 LNHDA, CDR2 SQIVND (reference sequence). The DNA for the CDR3 is TGTGTCAGTAGTATAGTTCGGGGGGACACTGAAGCTTTCTTT. This sequence encodes CVSSIVRGDTEAFF.

The genes are TRBV19 and TRBJ1-1; D remains ambiguous. Looked up from germline, CDR1 is LNHDA and CDR2 is SQIVND (reference sequence). The CDR3 consists of 15 residues. Trimming left V 3 bases short and J 10 bases short, with 21 bases between. The DNA for the CDR3 is TGTGCCAGTAGTATTACCCAGGCGCGAACAAGTTCAGCTTTCTTT. This gives the protein CASSITQARTSSAFF. Drawing the rest from reference TRBV19 and TRBJ1-1, the complete variable domain is DGGITQSPKYLFRKEGQNVTLSCEQNLNHDAMYWYRQDPGQGLRLIYYSQIVNDFQKGDIAEGYSVSREKKESFPLTVTSAQKNPTAFYLCASSITQARTSSAFFGQGTRLTVV.

J is TRBJ1-6 and V is TRBV3-1 (or the pseudogene TRBV3-2); 9 bases map to TRBD1. V trimming: 6 bases; J trimming: 11 bases; junction bases outside the gene matches: 14. Germline CDR1 reads LGHDT; CDR2 reads YNNKEL (reference sequence). CDR3 length equals 16 residues. The CDR3 loop reads CASRNGTGREVAPLHF. The CDR3 DNA reads as TGTGCCAGCAGAAATGGGACAGGGAGGGAGGTGGCACCCCTCCACTTT.

The chain recombines TRBV5-4 with TRBJ1-1, with D perhaps matching TRBD1 (5 bases). The V gene's germline CDR1 is SGHNT and CDR2 YYREEE (reference sequence). This CDR3 is 15 amino acids long. The V gene lost 0 bases and the J gene lost 11 bases, with 20 bases spanning the gap. The CDR3, as DNA: TGTGCCAGCAGCTTGGGGCCGGGGGGGGTCACGTTGGCTTTCTTT. Its translation: CASSLGPGGVTLAFF.

The chain joins TRBV12-3 or TRBV12-4 to TRBJ2-1, with D possibly being TRBD2 (5 bases). The CDR3 totals 13 residues. V shed 3 bases and J shed 6 bases, with 9 bases lying between them. The CDR3 loop is CASSFIATNEQFF. DNA for the CDR3: TGTGCCAGCAGTTTTATAGCGACCAATGAGCAGTTCTTC.

This clone was seen just once. Other DNA sequences in this sample translate to the same CDR3. This sequence joins TRBV18 and TRBJ2-7; no clear D. V was shortened by 6 bases and J by 0 bases, with 6 bases between the two germline ends. Germline V CDR1 and CDR2: KGHSH, LQKENI. The CDR3 sequence is 12 residues long. As DNA, the CDR3 is TGTGCCAGCTCCCCTTCCTCCTACGAGCAGTACTTC. The encoded protein is CASSPSSYEQYF.

V and J are TRBV5-1 and TRBJ1-4; 7 bases match TRBD1. This CDR3 has 14 residues. The germline gives CDR1 SGHRS, CDR2 YFSETQ. Germline trimming cut 4 bases from V and 8 bases from J; bases unmatched to any gene: 8. CDR3 sequence reads: CASSDDRVGEKLFF. For the CDR3, the DNA is TGCGCCAGCAGCGATGACAGGGTTGGGGAAAAACTGTTTTTT.

CDR3: CASSSGGRGQPQHF. DNA for the CDR3: TGTGCCAGCTCCTCAGGGGGAAGAGGACAGCCCCAGCATTTT. The chain employs TRBV18 and TRBJ1-5; 7 bases are a match to TRBD1. The CDR3 is 14 amino acids. CDR1 and CDR2 (germline): KGHSH, LQKENI. V gave up 6 bases and J gave up 7 bases; unmatched junction bases: 9.

V is TRBV7-2 and J is TRBJ2-7; perhaps TRBD2 as D (6 bases). V was cut by 5 bases and J by 7 bases, with 15 bases left in between. Germline values: CDR1 SGHTA, CDR2 FQGNSA. The CDR3 runs to 13 residues. In nucleotides, the CDR3 is TGTGCCAGCAGCCCCGGGTCCGGAGGGGAGCAGTACTTC. It translates to CASSPGSGGEQYF.

This clone was detected only a few times. The CDR3 protein is CASSYLPSGRSYEQYF. DNA for the CDR3: TGTGCCAGCAGTTACCTTCCTAGCGGGAGGTCCTACGAGCAGTACTTC. The gene calls are TRBV6-5 and TRBJ2-7; 11 nucleotides align to TRBD2. This CDR3 has 16 amino acids. Germline V CDR1 and CDR2: MNHEY, SVGAGI. Trimming took 2 bases from V and 1 from J; bases not matched to a gene: 4.

A word on this clone: At one end, the junction sequence differs from germline, possibly due to a read error. This chain uses TRBV29-1 with TRBJ2-3; D gene ambiguous. This CDR3 comprises 12 residues. Germline V CDR1 and CDR2: SQVTM, ANQGSEA. Here the CDR3 reads CSVDWATNTQYF. DNA for the CDR3: TGCAGCGTTGACTGGGCCACAAATACGCAGTATTTT.